What follows describes a single T cell receptor beta chain. Its antigen is still unknown. Per-base qualities were not stored, and no clone one base away is much larger. The source of the sample is a study of blood T cell repertoires in COVID-19 (TCRdb year 2020). For context, the study as a whole: The collaborator samples originated in the United States, Italy and Spain and spanned the acute and convalescent phases of COVID-19. The material from the prospective study consisted of cDNA or gDNA derived from T cells, B-cell-depleted T cells, or PBMCs. Where available, HLA class I and class II types were obtained from metadata supplied by the sample provider rather than from assay-based typing. Subjects who had been exposed to COVID-19, were actively infected with it, or had recovered from it provided the deeply sampled blood TCRbeta repertoires that made up the dataset. Nearly every sample came with metadata listing a de-identified subject ID, COVID-19 status, age in years and sex. Samples came from the ongoing ImmuneRACE study (first 160 participants) plus 1,254 subjects from 6 global collaborators. The repertoires were released in a freely available public database intended as a resource for research on the immune response to SARS-CoV-2.

Participants in the prospective study were aged about 18 to 90 years, lived in about two dozen United States geographic areas, and enrolled through a virtual design. In the prospective study, cohorts were assigned on the basis of participant-reported clinical history obtained from a screening survey and a study questionnaire. Exposed participants had been in contact, within 2 weeks of entering the study, with a person who had a PCR-confirmed or clinician-diagnosed case of COVID-19. Mobile phlebotomists in the prospective study collected whole blood, serum and a nasopharyngeal or oropharyngeal swab from every participant. Prospective study participants could optionally give additional blood draws and questionnaires over a roughly two-month period. Blood samples from the prospective study were shipped frozen or at room temperature prior to DNA extraction. General conclusions and limits of the study: Clinical and demographic metadata were provided uncurated, with the amount varying by source and participant.

TCRbeta CDR3 regions were amplified from genomic DNA using the immunoSEQ Assay, a bias-controlled multiplex PCR. In the original analysis: The number of nucleated cells in each sample was estimated from the amplification of reference gene primers within the assay. Sequence reads were collapsed and filtered to measure the absolute abundance of every unique TCRbeta CDR3 rearrangement. For each sample, productive Simpson clonality was calculated by taking the square root of Simpson's diversity index across productive rearrangements. TCRdb's version of the immuneACCESS table is confined to in-frame rearrangements and falls short of the full clone set. An unresolved V gene accounts for under half of the shortfall where checked; the remainder is of unknown origin. V and J calls and clone size are copied from that table; D and trimming were computed from the DNA. Across this sample there are 200,000 to 300,000 clones, with 88% seen only once. Of the sample, around 3.2% is held by the ten largest clones.

Taken from cysteine to phenylalanine, the CDR3 has 16 residues. Kept here is only the CDR3 DNA, which spans 48 bases and is read in frame from base 1. V lost 3 bases and J lost 3 bases, and the count of bases not matched to a germline gene is 8. The germline V gene (reference sequence) specifies LNHDA as CDR1 and SQIVND as CDR2. Sequencing was carried out using PBMCs or T cells enriched from blood (not recorded which). This TCR came from a woman between 35 and 50 years old who had been exposed to COVID-19. The chain joins TRBV19 to TRBJ1-5; 7 bases in the junction line up with TRBD1. The DNA reads TGTGCCAGTAGTATTTCCCTACAGGGGACCAATCAGCCCCAGCATTTT. Its amino acids are CASSISLQGTNQPQHF.